The rows below give T cell receptor beta chains drawn from one sample of a study of tumor and adjacent non-tumor tissue in lung cancer. TCRdb reprocessed the multiplex PCR reads with MiXCR, giving one entry per CDR3 protein. The data contain 100,000 to 150,000 distinct CDR3 sequences, about 66% of them singletons. Sequenced sample: lung tumor tissue. Receptors originate from a man in his thirties or forties with non-small cell lung cancer. Each CDR3 is given with its conserved first and last residue. A row's size may be missing; if present it is once, few, many or a size class.

abundance | v_gene | CDR3aa
once | TRBV4-1 | CASSQARAGSPSYEEYF
NA | TRBV20-1 | CSARGGRSDTDTQYF
NA | TRBV4-3 | CANSRDSTNEKPFF
many | TRBV11-2 | CASSLLIFGGSSTDTQYF
NA | TRBV11-2 | CASRSAESQGRSTEAFF
once | TRBV11-3 | CANSSPYRGDTDTQYF
few | TRBV5-4 | CVSSLGFGTTGNEQFF
NA | TRBV12-3/TRBV12-4 | CANRGLAGTDTRYF
NA | TRBV6-5 | CASCYFLAGRFEQFF
NA | TRBV5-5 | CGSSPLQGPGPQHF
NA | TRBV6-5 | CASSYSIGHPYGYTF
NA | TRBV20-1 | CSASPPASGVGDTQYF
many | TRBV20-1 | CSARGGAQPQHF
NA | TRBV6-1 | CASSERFTVQETQYF
many | TRBV29-1 | CSVRQGLMMNTEAFF
NA | TRBV11-2 | CARSLIVGGGVYNEQFF
NA | TRBV20-1 | CGARGPTRGMYNEQFF
NA | TRBV11-2 | CVSSRASNYEQYF
many | TRBV20-1 | CSAGLYEKLFF
NA | TRBV5-1 | CASRPNPGGAAGDLFF
NA | TRBV4-3 | CTSSEDYGTGGNKQFF
NA | TRBV29-1 | CSARDMGRGSYGHTF
NA | TRBV11-2 | CASSLLSWGALSEQFF
NA | TRBV20-1 | CSARDNTGVGHPQHF
few | TRBV2 | CASSGPSGAGGQPQHF
NA | TRBV20-1 | CSAAGTSGGAYKQYF
NA | TRBV5-1 | CASSPSASGSGETQYF
NA | TRBV7-3 | CANSPAAHTDTQYF
NA | TRBV11-1 | CTSSTGTVSQETQYF